The rows below give T cell receptor beta chains drawn from one sample of a study of T cells after yellow fever vaccination. TCRdb re-derived calls from the 5' RACE reads in MiXCR, one entry per CDR3 protein. The sample records fewer than 500,000 distinct CDR3 sequences, roughly a sixth being singletons. Sequencing used PBMCs, obtained before the yellow fever booster vaccination. The source is a young man who received the YFV17D yellow fever vaccine. Both conserved end residues are part of each CDR3. The order of the fields is V gene, D gene, CDR3 length, clone size, J gene, CDR3 protein, CDR3 DNA. The D gene is left open where the match is weak. Clone size is given for some rows only: seen once, a few or many times, or a class if the clone is expanded.

v_call: TRBV7-9; d_call: TRBD1; cdr3_length: 14; clone_size: few; j_call: TRBJ1-4; cdr3_aa: CASSWTGSNEKLFF; cdr3_nt: TGTGCCAGCAGCTGGACAGGCTCTAATGAAAAACTGTTTTTT
v_call: TRBV7-9; d_call: TRBD1; cdr3_length: 13; clone_size: .; j_call: TRBJ1-1; cdr3_aa: CASSRDSYTEAFF; cdr3_nt: TGTGCCAGCAGCCGGGACAGCTACACTGAAGCTTTCTTT
v_call: TRBV7-2; d_call: .; cdr3_length: 14; clone_size: .; j_call: TRBJ2-2; cdr3_aa: CASSLERGSGELFF; cdr3_nt: TGTGCCAGCAGCTTAGAACGCGGTTCCGGGGAGCTGTTTTTT
v_call: TRBV6-5; d_call: .; cdr3_length: 16; clone_size: .; j_call: TRBJ1-5; cdr3_aa: CASSPRVRAYNQPQHF; cdr3_nt: TGTGCCAGCAGTCCCCGGGTCCGGGCATACAATCAGCCCCAGCATTTT
v_call: TRBV4-3; d_call: .; cdr3_length: 15; clone_size: many; j_call: TRBJ2-7; cdr3_aa: CASSQEAGLKNEQYF; cdr3_nt: TGCGCCAGCAGCCAAGAGGCGGGTTTGAAGAACGAGCAGTACTTC
v_call: TRBV5-5; d_call: .; cdr3_length: 17; clone_size: .; j_call: TRBJ2-2; cdr3_aa: CASGDGAPFANTGELFF; cdr3_nt: TGTGCCAGCGGAGACGGGGCTCCGTTCGCGAACACCGGGGAGCTGTTTTTT
v_call: TRBV5-1; d_call: .; cdr3_length: 10; clone_size: .; j_call: TRBJ2-7; cdr3_aa: CASSVYEQYF; cdr3_nt: TGCGCCAGCAGCGTCTACGAGCAGTACTTC
v_call: TRBV27; d_call: TRBD1; cdr3_length: 12; clone_size: few; j_call: TRBJ2-5; cdr3_aa: CASTATGGTQYF; cdr3_nt: TGTGCCAGCACCGCGACAGGGGGGACCCAGTACTTC
v_call: TRBV10-3; d_call: .; cdr3_length: 13; clone_size: .; j_call: TRBJ1-5; cdr3_aa: CAIRAQSNQPQHF; cdr3_nt: TGTGCCATCAGAGCCCAGAGCAATCAGCCCCAGCATTTT
v_call: TRBV6-5; d_call: .; cdr3_length: 18; clone_size: few; j_call: TRBJ2-1; cdr3_aa: CASSPLLGGRSSYNEQFF; cdr3_nt: TGTGCCAGCAGTCCCCTATTAGGCGGGCGTAGCTCCTACAATGAGCAGTTCTTC
v_call: TRBV9; d_call: .; cdr3_length: 13; clone_size: few; j_call: TRBJ2-7; cdr3_aa: CASSVDTAYEQYF; cdr3_nt: TGTGCCAGCAGCGTAGATACAGCTTACGAGCAGTACTTC
v_call: TRBV4-3; d_call: .; cdr3_length: 15; clone_size: many; j_call: TRBJ1-6; cdr3_aa: CASSPRSRGDSPLHF; cdr3_nt: TGCGCCAGCAGCCCCCGCAGCCGTGGGGATTCACCCCTCCACTTT